A selection of T cell receptor beta chains follows, all from one sample in a study of shared clonotypes between healthy human individuals. The repertoire was sequenced with immunoSEQ multiplex PCR; TCRdb's copy has only in-frame clones and lacks some. The top ten clones hold roughly 0.65% of a sample with about 990,000 clones, 78% of them seen once. Specimen: memory CD4+ T cells from PBMCs. Receptors were obtained from a man younger than 35 in good health. Some clones in this sample may be carry-over from other donors' samples. The conserved cysteine and the conserved F or W are not part of the CDR3 here. Each record gives: J gene, V gene, CDR3 protein.

J: TRBJ2-3; V: TRBV5-1; CDR3: ASGGLEADTQY
J: TRBJ1-4; V: TRBV5-6; CDR3: ASSFRAPNEKLF
J: TRBJ2-2; V: TRBV5-1; CDR3: ASSSTGYGELF
J: TRBJ2-3; V: TRBV9; CDR3: ASSVVPSTDTQY
J: TRBJ2-6; V: TRBV9; CDR3: ASAASSGANVLT
J: TRBJ2-7; V: TRBV7-9; CDR3: ASSFPGPGYEQY
J: TRBJ2-3; V: TRBV7-2; CDR3: ASSLSPWTSGRTDTQY
J: TRBJ2-1; V: TRBV6-1; CDR3: ASSENRPAWF
J: TRBJ2-5; V: TRBV2; CDR3: ASMQGGETQY
J: TRBJ1-1; V: TRBV29-1; CDR3: SGRPGVLNTEAF
J: TRBJ2-7; V: TRBV10-3; CDR3: AISDWGQGFIEQY
J: TRBJ1-2; V: TRBV7-2; CDR3: ASSHRGSAYGYT
J: TRBJ1-1; V: TRBV30; CDR3: AWVTGVGTEAF
J: TRBJ2-4; V: TRBV18; CDR3: ASSPTGDPRNIQY
J: TRBJ1-6; V: TRBV9; CDR3: ASGLGQHNSPLH
J: TRBJ1-2; V: TRBV28; CDR3: ASPTQGNYGYT
J: TRBJ2-3; V: TRBV4-2; CDR3: ASSQDFAAPDTQY
J: TRBJ1-2; V: TRBV29-1; CDR3: SAGQAYGYT
J: TRBJ1-3; V: TRBV6-1; CDR3: ASRGSGGGNTIY
J: TRBJ1-3; V: TRBV2; CDR3: ASQFSGNTIY
J: TRBJ2-1; V: TRBV9; CDR3: ASSLRLAGANEQF
J: TRBJ1-5; V: TRBV9; CDR3: ASSVGGGTYSNQPQH